This section outlines one TCR beta chain sequence together with its context. Its antigen is not known. The sample comes from a study of OX40 agonist ivuxolimab in advanced cancers. TCRdb's copy holds only in-frame clones and misses some; the assay was immunoSEQ multiplex PCR. The repertoire holds around 40,000 clones, with more than 75% as singletons. Germline lookup yields CDR1 MDHEN and CDR2 SYDVKM. V was pared by 8 bases and J by 3 bases, with 1 base of the junction left unmatched. The CDR3 sequence is 13 residues long. Study results and caveats: At 0.1-3.0 mg/kg, partial responders had clonal expansion among the lowest observed.

Individuals having autoimmune disease history or systemic immunosuppression were not enrolled. Source: CD4+ or CD8+ T cells sorted from blood, taken in a trial of the OX40 agonist ivuxolimab. The V gene is TRBV28, the J gene TRBJ2-1, with 10 bases that match TRBD2. The receptor was isolated from an adult with an advanced solid tumor such as melanoma, head and neck, liver or kidney cancer. As DNA, the CDR3 is TGTGCCAGCGGGACTAGCGTCTACAATGAGCAGTTCTTC. Protein sequence: CASGTSVYNEQFF.